This T cell receptor beta chain was documented in a study of T cell responses to AZD1222 COVID-19 vaccine. Sequenced by immunoSEQ multiplex PCR; TCRdb stores in-frame clones only, minus some. The table records 95,000 to 150,000 clones, around 85% of them present only once. This CDR3 spans 14 amino acids. Looked up from germline, CDR1 is SQVTM and CDR2 is ANQGSEA. V shed 3 bases, J shed 1 base, and the junction held 5 bases outside the gene matches. This chain connects TRBV29-1 to TRBJ1-1, with 7 nucleotides matching TRBD1. Sample: peripheral blood, taken on day 0 of AZD1222 vaccination. The receptor comes from an adult in good health. CDR3 coding DNA: TGCAGCGTTGAGGAACGGACAGGGAACACTGAAGCTTTCTTT. Translating it yields CSVEERTGNTEAFF.